One sample yielded the 12 T cell receptor beta chains listed below, sequenced in a study of identical twins. TCRdb reprocessed the 5' RACE reads with MiXCR, giving one entry per CDR3 protein. The sample consists of roughly 750,000 distinct CDR3 sequences, less than 25% of them appearing once. This sample was also put to use in a study of T cells expressing NK-cell markers.

The sample comprised PBMCs. These receptors came from a young woman in good health.

This clonotype turned up a few times. The J gene is TRBJ2-3, the V gene TRBV27; D remains ambiguous. The CDR3 consists of 13 residues. V was shortened by 4 bases and J by 4 bases, with 9 bases between the two germline ends. CDR1 is MNHEY and CDR2 is SMNVEV in the germline V gene (reference sequence). The CDR3 DNA reads TGTGCCAGCAGTTACGGCGCATCAGATACGCAGTATTTT. The encoded protein is CASSYGASDTQYF.

The chain uses TRBV20-1 and TRBJ2-7; TRBD1 or TRBD2 may be the D gene (5 bases each). V was shortened by 6 bases and J by 4 bases, with 19 bases between the two germline ends. In germline, CDR1 is DFQATT, CDR2 SNEGSKA (reference sequence). The CDR3 is 14 amino acids. The DNA for the CDR3 is TGCAGTGCCATAAACAGGAGGTCGGGGTACGAGCAGTACTTC. Translating it yields CSAINRRSGYEQYF.

This clonotype has just one count. The chain couples TRBV3-1 to TRBJ2-7; TRBD1 agrees at 10 bases. This CDR3 region has 15 residues. Germline lookup yields CDR1 LGHDT and CDR2 YNNKEL (reference sequence). V shed 4 bases, J shed 6 bases, and the junction held 9 bases outside the gene matches. CDR3 in amino acids: CASSRPGQGLSEQYF. CDR3 nucleotides: TGTGCCAGCAGCCGCCCGGGACAGGGGTTGTCCGAGCAGTACTTC.

This chain links TRBV7-9 with TRBJ2-1, with no clear D. The V end was cut by 6 bases, the J end by 6 bases, with 3 bases between. Germline CDR1 is SEHNR and CDR2 is FQNEAQ (reference sequence). This CDR3 contains 10 residues. The CDR3 DNA is TGTGCCAGCAGTGTCAATGAGCAGTTCTTC. It translates to CASSVNEQFF.

This clonotype turned up a few times. This chain joins TRBV3-1 and TRBJ2-7, with 8 bases aligning to TRBD2. There are 14 residues in the CDR3. Trimming cost V 3 bases and J 6 bases; bases outside gene matches: 7. Germline V gene data show CDR1 as LGHDT and CDR2 as YNNKEL (reference sequence). CDR3 sequence: CASSQQSGRAEQYF. CDR3 nucleotide sequence: TGTGCCAGCAGCCAGCAGAGCGGGAGAGCCGAGCAGTACTTC.

This clonotype was seen at least ten times. The chain recombines TRBV12-3 or TRBV12-4 with TRBJ2-7, with TRBD2 as a possible D gene (7 bases). The CDR3 is made up of 14 amino acids. The V gene lost 7 bases and the J gene lost 0 bases, with 13 bases spanning the gap. CDR3 bases: TGTGCCAGCACCGAGGGGGGGAGCTCCTACGAGCAGTACTTC. It is translated as CASTEGGSSYEQYF.

The chain is built from TRBV15 and TRBJ2-1, with D possibly TRBD2 on 6 matching bases. Germline assignment: CDR1 LNHNV and CDR2 YYDKDF (reference sequence). The V end was cut by 1 base, the J end by 6 bases, with 19 bases between. CDR3 length equals 17 residues. The CDR3 nucleotides are TGTGCCACCAGCAGAGTTAGCGGTCATGATTTGGTCAATGAGCAGTTCTTC. Its translation: CATSRVSGHDLVNEQFF.

This clonotype was detected many times. This chain links TRBV7-9 with TRBJ2-1; D gene uncertain. The V gene lost 5 bases and the J gene lost 8 bases, with 10 bases spanning the gap. CDR1 and CDR2 from the germline V gene are SEHNR and FQNEAQ (reference sequence). This CDR3 contains 12 residues. As DNA, the CDR3 is TGTGCCAGCAGCCCAAGAACCCATGAGCAGTTCTTC. It yields the protein CASSPRTHEQFF.

This clonotype came up a few times. This chain connects TRBV11-3 to TRBJ2-7; 7 nucleotides match TRBD2. V lost 6 bases and J lost 2; bases outside the gene matches: 10. The CDR3 is made up of 15 amino acids. Germline V lookup: CDR1 SGHNT, CDR2 YENEEA. DNA of the CDR3: TGTGCCAGCAGTTTGCGCGGCGGGAGCCCCTACGAGCAGTACTTC. The encoded protein is CASSLRGGSPYEQYF.

V and J are TRBV13 and TRBJ2-1; D may be TRBD2 (5 bases). CDR1 PRHDT and CDR2 FYEKMQ come from the germline V gene (reference sequence). Trimming removed 10 bases at V and 3 bases at J, with 22 bases between. The CDR3 length is 16 residues. CDR3 amino acids: CATTPEGTSGYNEQFF. DNA for the CDR3: TGTGCCACCACCCCAGAAGGTACTAGTGGCTACAATGAGCAGTTCTTC. The whole variable domain, filled in from reference TRBV13 and TRBJ2-1, reads AAGVIQSPRHLIKEKRETATLKCYPIPRHDTVYWYQQGPGQDPQFLISFYEKMQSDKGSIPDRFSAQQFSDYHSELNMSSLELGDSALYFCATTPEGTSGYNEQFFGPGTRLTVL.

The genes are TRBV7-2 and TRBJ1-5, with D perhaps matching TRBD1 (6 bases). Germline CDR1 and CDR2: SGHTA and FQGNSA. V was clipped by 5 bases and J by 3 bases, with 14 bases between them. The CDR3 runs to 15 residues. The CDR3 is CASSPGTGINQPQHF. CDR3 bases: TGTGCCAGCAGCCCAGGCACAGGGATCAATCAGCCCCAGCATTTT.

This clonotype turned up a few times. The chain employs TRBV6-6 and TRBJ2-5; D remains ambiguous. From germline, CDR1 is MNHNY and CDR2 SVGAGI (reference sequence). The V end lost 0 bases, the J end lost 10 bases, and 9 bases lay between the germline ends. CDR3 length: 12 amino acids. The CDR3 bases are TGTGCCAGCAGTTACTCGGGGATTTTCCAGTACTTC. Its translation is CASSYSGIFQYF.